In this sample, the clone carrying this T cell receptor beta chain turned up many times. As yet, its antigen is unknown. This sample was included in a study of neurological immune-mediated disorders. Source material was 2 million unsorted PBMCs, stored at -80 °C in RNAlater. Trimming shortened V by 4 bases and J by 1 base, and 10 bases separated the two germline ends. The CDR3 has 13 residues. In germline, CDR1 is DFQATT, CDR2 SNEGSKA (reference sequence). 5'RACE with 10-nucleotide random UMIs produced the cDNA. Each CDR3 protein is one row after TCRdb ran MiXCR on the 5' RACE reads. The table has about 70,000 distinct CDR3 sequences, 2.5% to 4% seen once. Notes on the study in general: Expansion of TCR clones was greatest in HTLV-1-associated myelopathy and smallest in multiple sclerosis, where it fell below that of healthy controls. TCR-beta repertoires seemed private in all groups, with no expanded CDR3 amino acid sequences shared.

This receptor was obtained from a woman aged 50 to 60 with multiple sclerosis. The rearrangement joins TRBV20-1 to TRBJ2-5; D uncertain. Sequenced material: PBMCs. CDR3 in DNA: TGCAGTGCTAATCTCGGCGGCCAAGAGACCCAGTACTTC. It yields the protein CSANLGGQETQYF.